The source of this T cell receptor beta chain is a study of cytomegalovirus exposure and HLA in healthy donors. The CDR3 is made up of 16 amino acids. Germline CDR1 and CDR2: SGHRS and YFSETQ. Trimming left V 1 base short and J 2 bases short, with 15 bases between. The primer mix had 60 Vbeta and 13 Jbeta primers. The repertoire was sequenced with immunoSEQ multiplex PCR; TCRdb's copy has only in-frame clones and lacks some. This table holds 120,000 or so clones, roughly 9% found once. In its sample, this clone was seen a few times. Sequences were obtained from PBMCs. This chain connects TRBV5-1 to TRBJ2-5; possibly TRBD2 for D (5 bases). The source of this sequence is a woman between 35 and 50 years old in good health and CMV-seropositive. The CDR3 nucleotides are TGCGCCAGCAGCTTGAAGGGAAGTCGGAGGCAAGAGACCCAGTACTTC. Translating it yields CASSLKGSRRQETQYF. Full variable domain (outside the CDR3, taken from reference TRBV5-1 and TRBJ2-5): KAGVTQTPRYLIKTRGQQVTLSCSPISGHRSVSWYQQTPGQGLQFLFEYFSETQRNKGNFPGRFSGRQFSNSRSEMNVSTLELGDSALYLCASSLKGSRRQETQYFGPGTRLLVL.